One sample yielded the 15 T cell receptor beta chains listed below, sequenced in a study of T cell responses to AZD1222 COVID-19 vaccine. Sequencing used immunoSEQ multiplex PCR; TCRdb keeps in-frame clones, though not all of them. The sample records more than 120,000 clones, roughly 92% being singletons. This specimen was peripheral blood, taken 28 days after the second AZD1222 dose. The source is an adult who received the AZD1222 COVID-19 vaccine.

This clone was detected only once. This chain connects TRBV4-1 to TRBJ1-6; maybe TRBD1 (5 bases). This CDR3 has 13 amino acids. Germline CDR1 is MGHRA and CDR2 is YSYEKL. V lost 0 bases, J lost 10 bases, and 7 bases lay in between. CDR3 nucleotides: TGCGCCAGCAGCCAAGAGGGGACGTCACCCCTCCACTTT. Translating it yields CASSQEGTSPLHF.

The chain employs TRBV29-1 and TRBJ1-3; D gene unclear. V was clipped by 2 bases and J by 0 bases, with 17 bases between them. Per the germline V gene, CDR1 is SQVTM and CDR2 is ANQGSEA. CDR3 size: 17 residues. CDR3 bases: TGCAGCGTTGAAACCCCGATCACCCCTTACTCTGGAAACACCATATATTTT. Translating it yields CSVETPITPYSGNTIYF.

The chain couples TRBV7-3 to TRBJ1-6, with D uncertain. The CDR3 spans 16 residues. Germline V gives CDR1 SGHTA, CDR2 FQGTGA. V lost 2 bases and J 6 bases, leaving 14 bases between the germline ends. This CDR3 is CASSLDGGRANSPLHF. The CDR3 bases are TGTGCCAGCAGCTTAGATGGAGGTCGCGCTAATTCACCCCTCCACTTT.

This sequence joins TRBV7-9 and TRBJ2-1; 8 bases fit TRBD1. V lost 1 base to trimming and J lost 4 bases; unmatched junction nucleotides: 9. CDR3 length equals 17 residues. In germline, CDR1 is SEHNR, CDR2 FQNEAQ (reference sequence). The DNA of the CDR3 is TGTGCCAGCAGCTTAGGGACAGGGTACCCGCCATACAATGAGCAGTTCTTC. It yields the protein CASSLGTGYPPYNEQFF. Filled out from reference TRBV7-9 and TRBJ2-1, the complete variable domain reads DTGVSQNPRHKITKRGQNVTFRCDPISEHNRLYWYRQTLGQGPEFLTYFQNEAQLEKSRLLSDRFSAERPKGSFSTLEIQRTEQGDSAMYLCASSLGTGYPPYNEQFFGPGTRLTVL.

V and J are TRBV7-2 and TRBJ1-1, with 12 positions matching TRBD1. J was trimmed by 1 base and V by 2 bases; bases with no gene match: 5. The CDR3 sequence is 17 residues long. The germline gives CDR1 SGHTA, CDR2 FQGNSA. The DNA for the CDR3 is TGTGCCAGCAGCTTATGGGGACAGGGGGCAGCGAACACTGAAGCTTTCTTT. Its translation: CASSLWGQGAANTEAFF. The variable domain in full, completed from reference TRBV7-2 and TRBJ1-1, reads GAGVSQSPSNKVTEKGKDVELRCDPISGHTALYWYRQSLGQGLEFLIYFQGNSAPDKSGLPSDRFSAERTGGSVSTLTIQRTQQEDSAVYLCASSLWGQGAANTEAFFGQGTRLTVV.

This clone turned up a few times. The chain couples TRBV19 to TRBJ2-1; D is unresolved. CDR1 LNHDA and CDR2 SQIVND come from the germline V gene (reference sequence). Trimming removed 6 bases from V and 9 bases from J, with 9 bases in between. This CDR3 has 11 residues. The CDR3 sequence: CASRIGGEQFF. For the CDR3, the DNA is TGTGCCAGTAGGATTGGTGGTGAGCAGTTCTTC.

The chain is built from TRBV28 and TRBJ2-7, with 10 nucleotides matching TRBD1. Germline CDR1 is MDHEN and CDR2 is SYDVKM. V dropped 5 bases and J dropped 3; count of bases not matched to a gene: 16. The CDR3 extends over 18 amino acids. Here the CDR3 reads CASSQIGLGQGGFYEQYV. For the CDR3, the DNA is TGTGCCAGCAGTCAGATCGGTTTAGGACAGGGGGGGTTCTACGAGCAGTACGTC.

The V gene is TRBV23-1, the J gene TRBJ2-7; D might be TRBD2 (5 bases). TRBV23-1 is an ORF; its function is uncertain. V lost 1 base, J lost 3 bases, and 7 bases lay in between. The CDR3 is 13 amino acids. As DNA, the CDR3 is TGCGCCAGCAGTCAATTCCGGGGCTACGAGCAGTACGTC. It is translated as CASSQFRGYEQYV.

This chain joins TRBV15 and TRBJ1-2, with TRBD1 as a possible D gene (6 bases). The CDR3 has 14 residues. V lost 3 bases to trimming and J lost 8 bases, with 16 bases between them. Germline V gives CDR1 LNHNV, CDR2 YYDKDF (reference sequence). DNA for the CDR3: TGTGCCACCAGCAGGCCGGAGACAGGCAGAGGCTACACCTTC. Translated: CATSRPETGRGYTF.

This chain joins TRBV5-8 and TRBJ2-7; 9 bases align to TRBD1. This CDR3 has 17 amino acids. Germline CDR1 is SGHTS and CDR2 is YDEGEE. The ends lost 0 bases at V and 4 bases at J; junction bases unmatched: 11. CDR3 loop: CASSLGPPGQGLYEQYF. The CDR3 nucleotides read TGTGCCAGCAGCTTGGGGCCCCCGGGACAGGGACTATACGAGCAGTACTTC.

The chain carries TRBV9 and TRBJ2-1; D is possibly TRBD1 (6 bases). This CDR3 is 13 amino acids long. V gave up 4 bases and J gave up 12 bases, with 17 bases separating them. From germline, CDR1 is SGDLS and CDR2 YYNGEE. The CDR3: CASSIQGSERQFF. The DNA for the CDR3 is TGTGCCAGCAGCATCCAGGGGTCGGAGCGGCAGTTCTTC.

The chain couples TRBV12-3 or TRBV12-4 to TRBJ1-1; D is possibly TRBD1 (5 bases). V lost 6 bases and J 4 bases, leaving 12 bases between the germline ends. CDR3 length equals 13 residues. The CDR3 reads CASRRDGGTEAFF. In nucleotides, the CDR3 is TGTGCCAGCAGGAGGGACGGAGGCACTGAAGCTTTCTTT.

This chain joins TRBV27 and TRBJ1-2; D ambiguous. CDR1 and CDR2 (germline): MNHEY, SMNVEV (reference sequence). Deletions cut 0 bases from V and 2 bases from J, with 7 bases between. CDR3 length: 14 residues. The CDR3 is CASSLSFDNYGYTF. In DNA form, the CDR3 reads TGTGCCAGCAGTTTATCCTTTGACAACTATGGCTACACCTTC.

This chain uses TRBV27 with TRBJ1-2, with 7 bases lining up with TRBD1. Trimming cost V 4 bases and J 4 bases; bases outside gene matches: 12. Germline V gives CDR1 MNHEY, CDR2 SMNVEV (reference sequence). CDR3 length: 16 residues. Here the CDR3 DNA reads TGTGCCAGCAGTTCCTTTGAGACAGGGTGGACCTATGGCTACACCTTC. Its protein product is CASSSFETGWTYGYTF.

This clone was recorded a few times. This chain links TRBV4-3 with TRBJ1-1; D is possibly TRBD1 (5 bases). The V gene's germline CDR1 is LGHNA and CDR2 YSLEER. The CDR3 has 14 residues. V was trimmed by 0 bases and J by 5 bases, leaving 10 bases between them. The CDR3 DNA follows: TGCGCCAGCAGCCAAGATGTACAGGTAACTGAAGCTTTCTTT. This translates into CASSQDVQVTEAFF.